The TCR beta chain described here comes from a study of shared clonotypes between healthy human individuals (dated by TCRdb to 2020 to 2021). For the wider study: The cohort included a few men and a couple of women between 18 and 49 years of age. To estimate repertoire size and how much clonotypes are shared between individuals, the study performed deep sequencing of blood TCR repertoires from roughly five healthy adults. Libraries were prepared and TCR repertoires were sequenced by different laboratories using diverse techniques, in order to increase sequencing depth and limit assay-specific biases. Between about 0.94 and 8.9 billion PBMCs per donor were obtained by leukapheresis. Per donor, three plates each were used for CD4 naive and CD4 memory, two for CD8 naive, and one for CD8 memory. The study at large found these results: Across four donors, roughly 5.1% of naive CD4, 3% to 4% of naive CD8, 2.3% of memory CD4, and about 0.44% of memory CD8 clonotypes were shared. Rarefaction of sorted-subset datasets indicated incomplete sequencing despite the large sequencing depth. Sampling was restricted to blood, and TCR repertoires in tissue are likely to differ from TCR repertoires in blood. Compared with non-shared clonotypes, the clonotypes found in all four sorted-subset donors had higher generation probabilities. Pairwise subsampling led to the expectation that sequencing depth would affect the degree of clonotype sharing among donors. Estimated clonotype richness was generally larger for naive than for memory subsets. Because the study included only a small number of donors, the genetic and exposure-history diversity represented was limited.

CD8 naive samples were obtained by positive selection for CCR7 among CD45RO-negative cells, yielding a CD45RA+CCR7+ population from which TemRA cells were excluded. Healthy HIV-negative adults with no recently reported acute infections or vaccinations were included as donors. Every donor was a Caucasian adult living in Nashville, Tennessee, USA. Blood was collected by leukapheresis, and PBMCs were isolated by Ficoll-Histopaque density gradient centrifugation and then cryopreserved in liquid nitrogen vapor phase. Analytical flow cytometry was used to check the purity and quantity of each magnetically sorted T cell population. From each sorted fraction, genomic DNA was isolated and quantified by UV absorbance on a Nanodrop 2000c. Using the deep immunoSEQ assay, multiplex PCR amplified TCR CDR3 regions from genomic DNA. Extracted genomic DNA from each cell subset was distributed evenly across all wells of several immunoSEQ 96-well plates, and each plate was treated as a replicate. Each replicate PCR for sorted subsets received approximately 200 ng genomic DNA, equal to about 30,000 T cell genomes. The purified libraries were quantified using a Qubit 3.0 fluorometer, sized with a Bioanalyzer 2100, and then quantified again using the KAPA Library Quantification kit. Every immunoSEQ 96-well plate was sequenced on a dedicated single-read 150-cycle Illumina NextSeq 550 flow cell. Per the authors' processing: Because the immunoSEQ output included only junctional sequences and no quality scores, the filtering could not be the same as the filtering used for full-length reads. To assign V/J genes and CDR3, sequences were annotated against IMGT germline references using PyIR, a Python wrapper for IgBLAST v1.9. Any read was removed if the V/J assignment was weak (E-value above 1e-6), the CDR3 was missing, or the read contained stop codons, out-of-frame junctions, or ambiguous translated residues. V3J clonotypes were defined by identical inferred V gene, J gene, and CDR3 amino acid sequence. To compute the percentage overlap between repertoires, the number of shared unique clonotypes was divided by the size of the smaller repertoire. Three approaches were used to assess repertoire richness: RTK rarefaction, the Chao1 estimator, and Recon v2.1 estimates of unobserved clonotypes. OLGA was used to compute generation probabilities for all TCRbeta clonotypes that the gDNA method yielded from a handful of donors. Sourced from immuneACCESS, this table was stored by TCRdb with only in-frame sequences that have V and J called. A share of the clones is absent; for the studies checked, an unresolved V gene accounts for under half, and the remainder has no known explanation. That table furnishes V, J and clone size, whereas the DNA furnished D and trimming. For this sample the table gives 1.5 million to 2.5 million clones, of which around 96% were detected only once. The top ten clonotypes cover 0.95% to 1.5% of the sample.

With respect to this clone: Its antigen is not yet known. Base qualities are missing; no much larger clone stands one base away.

This receptor was obtained from a man aged 18 to 29 in good health. Sequenced sample: naive CD8+ T cells sorted from blood. The sample's cell subset or site label, decoded: CD45RA+CCR7+.

Here the CDR3 is given as CASSKARGLWETNEKLFF. Here is the DNA: TGTGCCAGCAGCAAAGCGCGTGGGTTATGGGAAACTAATGAAAAACTGTTTTTT. The chain was built from TRBV21-1 and TRBJ1-4. TRBV21-1 is designated a pseudogene. Including cysteine and phenylalanine, the CDR3 has 18 amino acids. CDR3 DNA only is kept here, 54 bases in frame from base 1.